The entry that follows covers one T cell receptor beta chain sequence. The CDR3 extends over 12 amino acids. V was clipped by 6 bases and J by 9 bases; unmatched bases: 6. Germline CDR1 SQVTM, CDR2 ANQGSEA. The sample is drawn from a study of tumor-infiltrating lymphocytes in primary liver carcinoma. The researchers produced TCR beta cDNA from approximately 540 ng total RNA with a constant-region primer. Researchers made the TCR beta libraries by running three nested multiplex PCR rounds with slightly modified ARM-PCR. Forward primers for TRBV1-TRBV30 and a C-beta reverse primer served the first two PCR rounds, at about 10 cycles each. TCRdb called the multiplex PCR reads again in MiXCR, with one record for every CDR3 protein. This sample has 150,000 to 200,000 distinct CDR3 sequences, with approximately 80% found just once. Co-extraction of RNA and DNA was performed on roughly 17-32 mg of unsorted bulk tissue.

Sample: tumor tissue from primary liver carcinoma. The TCR was taken from a man aged 35-49 years with primary liver carcinoma and hepatitis B virus infection. V gene TRBV29-1 combines with J gene TRBJ2-2, with 8 bases lining up with TRBD2. The DNA of the CDR3 is TGCAGCGTCGGGAGGGGGACCAGGGAGCTGTTTTTT. The encoded protein is CSVGRGTRELFF.